This TCR beta chain comes out of a study of radiotherapy plus CTLA-4 blockade in lung cancer. The overall study: Roughly a sixth of enrolled patients responded objectively, and about 30% had disease control. Study-level results: The best prediction of response reportedly came from early blood T cell clone dynamics, with interferon-beta. Radiotherapy with ipilimumab was followed by blood expansion of tumor-derived clones.

Method: immunoSEQ multiplex PCR; TCRdb's copy keeps in-frame clones and lacks some. Of about 62,000 clones in the sample, approximately 79% were seen once. This CDR3 spans 17 amino acids. Trimming at V came to 5 bases and at J to 6 bases, leaving 12 bases not matched to a gene. CDR1 and CDR2 (germline): MNHEY, SMNVEV (reference sequence). Participants had chemo-refractory metastatic non-small-cell lung cancer and were treated with focal radiation plus ipilimumab CTLA-4 blockade. A word on this clone: Its cognate antigen is unknown.

The origin of this receptor is a human donor with non-small cell lung cancer who had a complete response to radiotherapy plus ipilimumab. Specimen: peripheral blood, collected from a patient treated with radiotherapy plus ipilimumab. This chain uses TRBV27 with TRBJ2-3, with TRBD2 identical over 12 bases. CDR3 nucleotides: TGTGCCAGCAGTACACGGACTAGCGGGATATCACCCGATACGCAGTATTTT. The encoded protein is CASSTRTSGISPDTQYF.